Listed below are T cell receptor beta chains from one sample, sequenced in a study of blood T cell repertoires in COVID-19. The method was immunoSEQ multiplex PCR; TCRdb's version includes in-frame clones alone and lacks a portion of them. The sample includes approximately 340,000 clones, approximately 89% of them seen just once. The sequenced material came from PBMCs or T cells enriched from blood (not recorded which). Every receptor here comes from a woman aged 40 to 50 who had been exposed to COVID-19. Each CDR3 is given with its conserved first and last residue. D genes are given only for firm matches. Only some rows state a clone size, as once, few, many or a class for expanded clones.

abundance: NA
d_gene: NA
j_gene: TRBJ1-1
v_gene: TRBV9
CDR3nt: TGTGCCAGCAGCGTAGAGGGGTACACTGAAGCTTTCTTT
CDR3aa: CASSVEGYTEAFF

abundance: NA
d_gene: NA
j_gene: TRBJ1-1
v_gene: TRBV5-8
CDR3nt: TGTGCCAGCAGCTTGTTCCGGGGGGTCACTGAAGCTTTCTTT
CDR3aa: CASSLFRGVTEAFF

abundance: NA
d_gene: NA
j_gene: TRBJ1-1
v_gene: TRBV10-3
CDR3nt: TGTGCCATCAGTGAGCCGAGAGGTGGGTCCACTGAAGCTTTCTTT
CDR3aa: CAISEPRGGSTEAFF

abundance: NA
d_gene: TRBD1
j_gene: TRBJ1-2
v_gene: TRBV7-2
CDR3nt: TGTGCCAGCAGCCTTAGAGGGACAGGGGGGCCTAACTATGGCTACACCTTC
CDR3aa: CASSLRGTGGPNYGYTF

abundance: NA
d_gene: TRBD1
j_gene: TRBJ1-2
v_gene: TRBV12-3/TRBV12-4
CDR3nt: TGTGCCAGCAACACGGGACAGGGCCGAGGCTACACCTTC
CDR3aa: CASNTGQGRGYTF

abundance: NA
d_gene: NA
j_gene: TRBJ2-6
v_gene: TRBV4-3
CDR3nt: TGCGCCAGCAGCCAAGATGTGGGCCGCTCTGGGGCCAACGTCCTGACTTTC
CDR3aa: CASSQDVGRSGANVLTF

abundance: NA
d_gene: NA
j_gene: TRBJ1-1
v_gene: TRBV6-5
CDR3nt: TGTGCCAGTACACGACAGTCGAACACTGAAGCTTTCTTT
CDR3aa: CASTRQSNTEAFF

abundance: NA
d_gene: NA
j_gene: TRBJ1-3
v_gene: TRBV5-1
CDR3nt: TGCGCCAGCAGCTTGGGGGGCTCTAGGTATGGAAACACCATATATTTT
CDR3aa: CASSLGGSRYGNTIYF

abundance: NA
d_gene: NA
j_gene: TRBJ2-7
v_gene: TRBV18
CDR3nt: TGTGCCAGCTCACAAAGCTCCTCCGGCGAGCAGTACTTC
CDR3aa: CASSQSSSGEQYF

abundance: NA
d_gene: TRBD1
j_gene: TRBJ2-6
v_gene: TRBV5-6
CDR3nt: TGTGCCAGCAGCCGGACAGGAGTCTCTGGGGCCAACGTCCTGACTTTC
CDR3aa: CASSRTGVSGANVLTF

abundance: NA
d_gene: TRBD2
j_gene: TRBJ2-1
v_gene: TRBV9
CDR3nt: TGTGCCAGCAGCGTATTACCCGCGGGAGGAAATGAGCAGTTCTTC
CDR3aa: CASSVLPAGGNEQFF

abundance: NA
d_gene: TRBD1
j_gene: TRBJ1-1
v_gene: TRBV7-2
CDR3nt: TGTGCCAGCAGCCGCCCCGACAGGGTCACTGAAGCTTTCTTT
CDR3aa: CASSRPDRVTEAFF

abundance: once
d_gene: TRBD1
j_gene: TRBJ2-7
v_gene: TRBV2
CDR3nt: TGTGCCAGCAGTAGAGAGTGGGGACAGGCCTACGAGCAGTACTTC
CDR3aa: CASSREWGQAYEQYF

abundance: NA
d_gene: NA
j_gene: TRBJ1-2
v_gene: TRBV30
CDR3nt: TGTGCCTGGAGTACCTCTACTAACTATGGCTACACCTTC
CDR3aa: CAWSTSTNYGYTF

abundance: NA
d_gene: NA
j_gene: TRBJ1-4
v_gene: TRBV19
CDR3nt: TGTGCCAGTAGCGGAAGGGGCCCCAGCTCAACTAATGAAAAACTGTTTTTT
CDR3aa: CASSGRGPSSTNEKLFF

abundance: once
d_gene: TRBD2
j_gene: TRBJ2-3
v_gene: TRBV7-6
CDR3nt: TGTGCCAGCAGCTTAGTCTCCGGGGGGAGCACAGATACGCAGTATTTT
CDR3aa: CASSLVSGGSTDTQYF

abundance: few
d_gene: NA
j_gene: TRBJ1-1
v_gene: TRBV14
CDR3nt: TGTGCCAGCAGCCAAGATAGCGGACTGAACACTGAAGCTTTCTTT
CDR3aa: CASSQDSGLNTEAFF

abundance: NA
d_gene: NA
j_gene: TRBJ1-2
v_gene: TRBV9
CDR3nt: TGTGCCAGCAGCGTGAGCGGGGGACCCCCCCGGTGGTTTAACTATGGCTACACCTTC
CDR3aa: CASSVSGGPPRWFNYGYTF

abundance: NA
d_gene: NA
j_gene: TRBJ2-3
v_gene: TRBV19
CDR3nt: TGTGCCAGTAGTATGGTGGACCCCACCGGGGTCACAGATACGCAGTATTTT
CDR3aa: CASSMVDPTGVTDTQYF

abundance: NA
d_gene: NA
j_gene: TRBJ1-2
v_gene: TRBV18
CDR3nt: TGTGCCAGCTCACGGACGGGAGAGACCTCCGATGGCTACACCTTC
CDR3aa: CASSRTGETSDGYTF

abundance: NA
d_gene: NA
j_gene: TRBJ2-1
v_gene: TRBV2
CDR3nt: TGTGCCAGCAGGCCGACTATAAATGAGCAGTTCTTC
CDR3aa: CASRPTINEQFF

abundance: NA
d_gene: NA
j_gene: TRBJ1-2
v_gene: TRBV21-1
CDR3nt: TGTGCCAGCAGCAAAGGAATGGTGGAAAAGCAGGGGGGACCCGGGGTCCATGGCTACACCTTC
CDR3aa: CASSKGMVEKQGGPGVHGYTF

abundance: NA
d_gene: NA
j_gene: TRBJ2-1
v_gene: TRBV27
CDR3nt: TGTGCCAGCAGGCTGGGGGCAGCTGAGCAGTTCTTC
CDR3aa: CASRLGAAEQFF

abundance: NA
d_gene: TRBD1
j_gene: TRBJ1-2
v_gene: TRBV24-1
CDR3nt: TGTGCCACCAGTGATTTGCCAGGGGGTGGTGGCTACACCTTC
CDR3aa: CATSDLPGGGGYTF

abundance: once
d_gene: NA
j_gene: TRBJ2-1
v_gene: TRBV7-8
CDR3nt: TGTGCCAGCAGCTTGCGGGACAGTTACAATGAGCAGTTCTTC
CDR3aa: CASSLRDSYNEQFF

abundance: few
d_gene: TRBD1
j_gene: TRBJ2-3
v_gene: TRBV5-6
CDR3nt: TGTGCCAGCAGGACCTCCGGGACAGGGAGCACAGATACGCAGTATTTT
CDR3aa: CASRTSGTGSTDTQYF

abundance: few
d_gene: NA
j_gene: TRBJ1-5
v_gene: TRBV30
CDR3nt: TGTGCCTGGAGTTCAGGGGATGATCAGCCCCAGCATTTT
CDR3aa: CAWSSGDDQPQHF

abundance: NA
d_gene: NA
j_gene: TRBJ2-3
v_gene: TRBV27
CDR3nt: TGTGCCAGCAGCGTTAGAGCCGCTAGCACAGATACGCAGTATTTT
CDR3aa: CASSVRAASTDTQYF

abundance: NA
d_gene: NA
j_gene: TRBJ1-3
v_gene: TRBV2
CDR3nt: TGTGCCAGCAGGGCGGGCCCTGGTCCTGGAAACACCATATATTTT
CDR3aa: CASRAGPGPGNTIYF

abundance: NA
d_gene: TRBD1
j_gene: TRBJ2-7
v_gene: TRBV20-1
CDR3nt: TGCAGTGCTAGTCAGGGACAGGGGCGAGAGCAGTACTTC
CDR3aa: CSASQGQGREQYF

abundance: NA
d_gene: NA
j_gene: TRBJ1-2
v_gene: TRBV7-9
CDR3nt: TGTGCCAGCAGCTTAGCAGGGCAGGGCACCTATGGCTACACCTTC
CDR3aa: CASSLAGQGTYGYTF